The 27 T cell receptor beta chains in this list originate from one sample, sequenced in a study of neurological immune-mediated disorders. TCRdb analysed the 5' RACE reads with MiXCR anew, one entry per CDR3 protein. This table has 30,000 to 45,000 distinct CDR3 sequences, around 10% appearing once. The sequencing input was CD4+ T cells from blood. These receptors came from a woman under 40 with HTLV-1-associated myelopathy (HAM/TSP).

This clonotype was recorded many times. The chain is built from TRBV6-5 and TRBJ1-6, with D perhaps TRBD1 (6 bases). The CDR3 extends over 14 amino acids. V lost 5 bases, J lost 10 bases, and 15 bases lay in between. The germline gives CDR1 MNHEY, CDR2 SVGAGI. CDR3 DNA: TGTGCCAGCAGTCACAACAGGGCAAGGTCACCCCTCCACTTT. It codes for CASSHNRARSPLHF.

As to this clonotype: The final CDR3 position lacks the conserved phenylalanine or tryptophan, pointing to a likely read error. V gene TRBV20-1 combines with J gene TRBJ2-2; a weak D match, TRBD2 (5 bases). Germline lookup yields CDR1 DFQATT and CDR2 SNEGSKA (reference sequence). V lost 0 bases and J lost 2, with 16 bases in between. The CDR3 spans 17 residues. DNA of the CDR3: TGCAGTGCTAGAGATCTTCGCTCAGGAGGTAACACCGGGGAGCTGTTTCTT. Encoded protein: CSARDLRSGGNTGELFL.

This clonotype has at least ten counts. The CDR3 reads CASSFSTYNYGYTF. The CDR3 coding sequence is TGTGCCAGCAGCTTTAGTACCTATAACTATGGCTACACCTTC. The chain combines TRBV7-8 with TRBJ1-2; D is unclear. CDR1 SGHVS and CDR2 FQNEAQ come from the germline V gene. V was shortened by 3 bases and J by 1 base, with 9 bases between the two germline ends. The CDR3 length is 14 residues.

This clonotype was detected many times. This chain connects TRBV20-1 to TRBJ1-2; possible D gene TRBD1, 5 bases. Germline V gives CDR1 DFQATT, CDR2 SNEGSKA (reference sequence). This CDR3 contains 16 residues. Between the trimmed V and J ends, which lost 6 bases and 4 bases, there was a span of 24 bases. The CDR3 bases are TGCAGTGCGCATCCGGGGACTTACAGCCCTTCCTATGGCTACACCTTC. This gives the protein CSAHPGTYSPSYGYTF.

The chain joins TRBV15 to TRBJ1-4; no firm D call. The ends were cut back, 0 bases at V and 0 bases at J, with 5 bases in the middle. The length of the CDR3 is 15 residues. Germline assignment: CDR1 LNHNV and CDR2 YYDKDF (reference sequence). The DNA of the CDR3 is TGTGCCACCAGCAGAGATTATTCAACTAATGAAAAACTGTTTTTT. Its translation is CATSRDYSTNEKLFF.

This clonotype was detected ten times or more. The genes are TRBV4-2 and TRBJ2-7; 9 bases agree with TRBD2. This CDR3 has 17 amino acids. CDR1 LGHNA and CDR2 YNFKEQ come from the germline V gene. Germline trimming cut 0 bases from V and 6 bases from J; bases unmatched to any gene: 12. CDR3 residues: CASSQEARRGGRSEQYF. The CDR3 coding sequence is TGTGCCAGCAGCCAAGAAGCGCGGCGGGGGGGGAGATCCGAGCAGTACTTC.

CDR3: CASSLALDRRGDEQFF. For the CDR3, the DNA is TGTGCCAGCAGCTTAGCGCTAGACCGGCGTGGCGATGAGCAGTTCTTC. The chain links TRBV11-2 to TRBJ2-1; D remains ambiguous. The CDR3 has 16 amino acids. Looked up from germline, CDR1 is SGHAT and CDR2 is FQNNGV. Trimming took 1 base from V and 8 from J, leaving 18 bases between them.

This chain connects TRBV7-3 to TRBJ2-7, with TRBD1 matching 10 bases. CDR1 and CDR2 (germline): SGHTA, FQGTGA. V gave up 5 bases and J gave up 5 bases; unmatched junction bases: 3. The CDR3 is 13 amino acids. The CDR3 DNA reads as TGTGCCAGCAGCAAGACAGGGGGCCACGAGCAGTACTTC. It codes for CASSKTGGHEQYF. The full variable domain, with the rest looked up from reference TRBV7-3 and TRBJ2-7, is GAGVSQTPSNKVTEKGKYVELRCDPISGHTALYWYRQSLGQGPEFLIYFQGTGAADDSGLPNDRFFAVRPEGSVSTLKIQRTERGDSAVYLCASSKTGGHEQYFGPGTRLTVT.

This clonotype was counted at least ten times. V and J are TRBV12-3 or TRBV12-4 and TRBJ2-3; D possibly corresponds to TRBD1 (6 bases). CDR3 size: 15 residues. V was trimmed by 6 bases and J by 5 bases, leaving 18 bases between them. The CDR3 nucleotides are TGTGCCAGCAGCAAGATTCGGACAGCAGGAGATACGCAGTATTTT. The encoded protein is CASSKIRTAGDTQYF.

This clonotype was detected many times. The rearrangement joins TRBV5-1 to TRBJ2-5; tentatively, D is TRBD2 (7 bases). This CDR3 is built from 15 residues. Germline V gene data show CDR1 as SGHRS and CDR2 as YFSETQ. V lost 4 bases and J 2 bases, leaving 15 bases between the germline ends. This CDR3 is CASSLGGTNQETQYF. The CDR3 DNA reads TGCGCCAGCAGCCTGGGGGGGACAAATCAAGAGACCCAGTACTTC.

This clonotype was counted ten times or more. V and J are TRBV7-3 and TRBJ1-2; 7 nucleotides line up with TRBD1. This CDR3 has 15 residues. Per germline, CDR1 SGHTA and CDR2 FQGTGA. J gave up 4 bases and V 2 bases, and 7 bases lay outside the gene matches. CDR3 residues: CASSLGPGGGYGYTF. The CDR3 coding sequence is TGTGCCAGCAGCTTAGGACCAGGGGGTGGCTATGGCTACACCTTC.

This clonotype was counted at least ten times. The chain couples TRBV5-1 to TRBJ2-3; 14 bases line up with TRBD2. The CDR3 consists of 17 residues. The trim removed 4 bases at V and 5 bases at J, leaving 9 bases unmatched. In germline, CDR1 is SGHRS, CDR2 YFSETQ. CDR3 sequence reads: CASSQSTSGGARDTQYF. DNA for the CDR3: TGCGCCAGCAGCCAATCGACTAGCGGGGGGGCCCGAGATACGCAGTATTTT.

Ten or more counts support this clonotype. The J gene is TRBJ1-6, the V gene TRBV3-1, with no clear D. In germline, CDR1 is LGHDT, CDR2 YNNKEL (reference sequence). This CDR3 spans 14 amino acids. Deletions cut 2 bases from V and 13 bases from J, with 15 bases between. The CDR3 nucleotides read TGTGCCAGCAGCCAAAGGCAGGCAGGTCAGCCCCTCCACTTT. Encoded protein: CASSQRQAGQPLHF.

By its share, this clonotype is medium-sized. This chain connects TRBV25-1 to TRBJ1-1; tentatively, D is TRBD1 (5 bases). This CDR3 is built from 15 residues. Trimming removed 4 bases at V and 4 bases at J, with 16 bases between. Germline V gene lookup returns CDR1 MGHDK and CDR2 SYGVNS. This chain's CDR3 is CASSGRGVVGTEAFF. CDR3 nucleotide sequence: TGTGCCAGCAGTGGACGGGGGGTAGTGGGCACTGAAGCTTTCTTT.

Ten or more counts support this clonotype. The V call is TRBV29-1, the J call TRBJ2-1; 12 positions agree with TRBD2. V was pared by 3 bases and J by 4 bases, with 4 bases of the junction left unmatched. Looked up from germline, CDR1 is SQVTM and CDR2 is ANQGSEA. The CDR3 consists of 15 residues. The CDR3 coding sequence is TGCAGCGTTGAGACTAGCGGGGGCCCTTACAATGAGCAGTTCTTC. Translated, it gives CSVETSGGPYNEQFF.

The table lists this clonotype with many counts. V usage is TRBV18 and J usage is TRBJ1-1, with 11 bases that match TRBD1. Unmatched junction bases numbered 6, after V lost 0 bases and J lost 0 bases. Germline CDR1 and CDR2: KGHSH and LQKENI. The CDR3 totals 18 residues. CDR3 bases: TGTGCCAGCTCACCACCCGGGACAGGGGGTCAGATGAACACTGAAGCTTTCTTT. Its protein product is CASSPPGTGGQMNTEAFF. The full variable domain, rest sourced from reference TRBV18 and TRBJ1-1, is NAGVMQNPRHLVRRRGQEARLRCSPMKGHSHVYWYRQLPEEGLKFMVYLQKENIIDESGMPKERFSAEFPKEGPSILRIQQVVRGDSAAYFCASSPPGTGGQMNTEAFFGQGTRLTVV.

This clonotype has a count of ten or more. V is TRBV5-1 and J is TRBJ2-6; D unresolved. This CDR3 has 17 amino acids. Trimming cost V 4 bases and J 1 base, with 15 bases left between them. Germline loops: CDR1 SGHRS, CDR2 YFSETQ. CDR3: CASSPSTPSSGANVLTF. The CDR3 coding sequence is TGCGCCAGCAGCCCCTCTACCCCCTCTTCTGGGGCCAACGTCCTGACTTTC.

This clonotype has only a few counts. This rearrangement joins TRBV7-9 to TRBJ1-1; no definite D call. Germline CDR1 and CDR2: SEHNR and FQNEAQ (reference sequence). The CDR3 has 14 residues. Trimming removed 8 bases from V and 5 bases from J, with 18 bases in between. The CDR3 nucleotides read TGTGCCAGCCTGCGTAGGGCCGAGGGTACTGAAGCTTTCTTT. Amino acids: CASLRRAEGTEAFF.

This clonotype has ten or more counts. The chain employs TRBV29-1 and TRBJ1-4, with 9 nucleotides matching TRBD1. CDR1 is SQVTM and CDR2 is ANQGSEA in the germline V gene. This CDR3 is built from 14 residues. Unmatched junction bases numbered 0, after V lost 4 bases and J lost 0 bases. The CDR3 sequence: CSVGQGATNEKLFF. Here the CDR3 DNA reads TGCAGCGTTGGACAGGGGGCAACTAATGAAAAACTGTTTTTT.

This clonotype appeared many times. This chain connects TRBV6-1 to TRBJ2-7; TRBD1 agrees at 8 bases. The CDR3 length is 15 residues. The germline V gene encodes CDR1 MNHNS and CDR2 SASEGT. Trimming removed 2 bases from V and 1 base from J; junction bases left unmatched: 4. The CDR3 bases are TGTGCCAGCAGTGAACCGGGACAGGCTTCCTACGAGCAGTACTTC. Amino acid sequence: CASSEPGQASYEQYF.

This clonotype was counted at least ten times. The genes are TRBV5-1 and TRBJ1-6, with D possibly being TRBD1 (5 bases). The CDR3 runs 15 residues. Looked up from germline, CDR1 is SGHRS and CDR2 is YFSETQ. The V gene lost 4 bases and the J gene lost 10 bases, with 18 bases spanning the gap. The CDR3 DNA follows: TGCGCCAGCAGCACTACCTCGGGACTCCAATCACCCCTCCACTTT. It encodes CASSTTSGLQSPLHF.

This clonotype has ten or more counts. The genes are TRBV2 and TRBJ1-4; D gene uncertain. CDR3 length equals 15 residues. CDR1 is SNHLY, CDR2 FYNNEI, per germline. Trimming removed 7 bases from V and 8 bases from J, with 20 bases in between. The CDR3 region has the DNA TGTGCCAGCATCGAAAACGGGCGGGGTATGGAAAAACTGTTTTTT. This gives the protein CASIENGRGMEKLFF.

At least ten counts were recorded for this clonotype. The chain is built from TRBV6-5 and TRBJ2-1; D may match TRBD1 or TRBD2 (5 bases each). The CDR3 covers 15 residues. CDR1 MNHEY and CDR2 SVGAGI come from the germline V gene. V dropped 0 bases and J dropped 8 bases, with 14 bases sitting between them. CDR3 DNA: TGTGCCAGCAGTTACTCCGGCAGGGCCGGGGATGAGCAGTTCTTC. Amino acids: CASSYSGRAGDEQFF.

This clonotype appeared many times. CDR3 DNA: TGCGCCAGCAGGAACCGTCGTTCCCAGTTCTTC. Translation gives CASRNRRSQFF. J is TRBJ2-1 and V is TRBV5-1, with D uncertain. In germline, CDR1 is SGHRS, CDR2 YFSETQ. The V gene lost 5 bases and the J gene lost 13 bases, with 13 bases spanning the gap. This CDR3 spans 11 amino acids.

In this sample, this clonotype turned up many times. J is TRBJ2-7 and V is TRBV6-6; TRBD1 aligns across 9 bases. Per the germline V gene, CDR1 is MNHNY and CDR2 is SVGAGI (reference sequence). The CDR3 runs to 16 residues. V trimming: 8 bases; J trimming: 7 bases; junction bases outside the gene matches: 18. This chain's CDR3 is CASGLSRDREMKEQYF. In DNA, the CDR3 is TGTGCCAGCGGCTTGAGCCGGGACAGGGAGATGAAAGAGCAGTACTTC.

This clonotype was recorded at least ten times. The rearrangement links TRBV5-1 to TRBJ1-1, with no clear D. Trimming took 2 bases from V and 8 from J, leaving 13 bases between them. Germline assignment: CDR1 SGHRS and CDR2 YFSETQ. There are 13 residues in the CDR3. The CDR3 here is CASSFGSGSEAFF. CDR3 sequence (DNA): TGCGCCAGCAGCTTCGGGTCTGGGAGCGAAGCTTTCTTT.

This clonotype was seen a few times. The chain links TRBV6-1 to TRBJ2-7, with D possibly being TRBD2 (6 bases). Trimming pared 6 bases from V and 3 bases from J, leaving 12 bases between. The CDR3 extends over 13 amino acids. Germline V gives CDR1 MNHNS, CDR2 SASEGT. The CDR3 loop reads CASSQTRIYEQYF. For the CDR3, the DNA is TGTGCCAGCAGCCAGACTAGGATCTACGAGCAGTACTTC.